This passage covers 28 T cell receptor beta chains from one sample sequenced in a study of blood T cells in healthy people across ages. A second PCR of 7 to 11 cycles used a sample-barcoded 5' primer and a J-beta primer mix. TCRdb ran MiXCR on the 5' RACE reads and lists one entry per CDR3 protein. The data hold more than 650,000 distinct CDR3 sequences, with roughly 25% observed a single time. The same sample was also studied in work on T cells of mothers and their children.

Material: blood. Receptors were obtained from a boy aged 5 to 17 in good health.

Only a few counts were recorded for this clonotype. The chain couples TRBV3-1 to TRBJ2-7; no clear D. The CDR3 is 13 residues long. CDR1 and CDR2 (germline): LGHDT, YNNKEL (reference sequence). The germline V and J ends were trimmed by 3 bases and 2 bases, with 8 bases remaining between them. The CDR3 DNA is TGTGCCAGCAGCCAGGCGGCCACCTACGAGCAGTACTTC. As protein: CASSQAATYEQYF.

In DNA, the CDR3 is TGTGCCACCAGCAGAGATTCGGACAGGCTTGAGGAGCAGTACTTC. Translation gives CATSRDSDRLEEQYF. The chain links TRBV15 to TRBJ2-7, with 7 positions matching TRBD1. CDR3 length: 15 residues. The germline V gene encodes CDR1 LNHNV and CDR2 YYDKDF (reference sequence). Germline trimming cut 0 bases from V and 7 bases from J; bases unmatched to any gene: 9.

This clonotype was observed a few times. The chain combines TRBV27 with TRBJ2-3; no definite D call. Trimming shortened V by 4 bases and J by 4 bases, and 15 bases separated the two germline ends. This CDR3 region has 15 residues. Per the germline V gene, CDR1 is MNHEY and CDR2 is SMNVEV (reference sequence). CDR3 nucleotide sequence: TGTGCCAGCAGTTCCTCCCCTAGGAAGGCAGATACGCAGTATTTT. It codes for CASSSSPRKADTQYF.

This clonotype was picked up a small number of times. DNA of the CDR3: TGTGCCATCAGTTTCAATCCTCCTGTTGGGGGCAATGAGCAGTTCTTC. As protein: CAISFNPPVGGNEQFF. The V and J genes are TRBV10-3 and TRBJ2-5; D may match TRBD1 or TRBD2 (5 bases each). The end of the DNA is better explained by TRBJ2-1, so the J call may be wrong. The CDR3 runs to 16 residues. Germline V CDR1 and CDR2: ENHRY, SYGVKD.

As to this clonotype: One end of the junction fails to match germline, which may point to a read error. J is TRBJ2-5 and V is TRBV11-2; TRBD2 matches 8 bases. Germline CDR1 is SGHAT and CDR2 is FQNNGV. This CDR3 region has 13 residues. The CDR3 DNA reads TGTGCCAGCAGCTGGCCGGGAGGGTACAGTCCGTTCTTC. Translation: CASSWPGGYSPFF.

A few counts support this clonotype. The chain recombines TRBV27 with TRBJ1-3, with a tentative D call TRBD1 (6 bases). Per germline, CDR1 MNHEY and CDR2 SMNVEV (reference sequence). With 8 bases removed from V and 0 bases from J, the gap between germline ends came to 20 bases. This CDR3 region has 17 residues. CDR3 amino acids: CASSSIGGPSSGNTIYF. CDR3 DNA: TGTGCCAGCTCCTCCATTGGGGGCCCCAGCTCTGGAAACACCATATATTTT.

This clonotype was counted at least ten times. CDR3 residues: CASSVESSGEETQYF. For the CDR3, the DNA is TGTGCCAGCAGCGTAGAATCCAGCGGGGAAGAGACCCAGTACTTC. V gene TRBV9 combines with J gene TRBJ2-5; 7 nucleotides line up with TRBD2. With 0 bases clipped from V and 3 bases from J, the junction kept 5 bases outside the gene matches. CDR1 is SGDLS and CDR2 is YYNGEE in the germline V gene. The CDR3 contains 15 residues.

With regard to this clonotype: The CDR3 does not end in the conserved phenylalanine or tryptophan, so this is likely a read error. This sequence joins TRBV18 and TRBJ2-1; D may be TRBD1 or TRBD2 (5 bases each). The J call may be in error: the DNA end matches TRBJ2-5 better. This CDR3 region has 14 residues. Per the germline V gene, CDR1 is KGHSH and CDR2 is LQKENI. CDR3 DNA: TGTGCCAGCTCACCCGGGACCGTTGGAGAGACCCAGTACCTC. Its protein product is CASSPGTVGETQYL.

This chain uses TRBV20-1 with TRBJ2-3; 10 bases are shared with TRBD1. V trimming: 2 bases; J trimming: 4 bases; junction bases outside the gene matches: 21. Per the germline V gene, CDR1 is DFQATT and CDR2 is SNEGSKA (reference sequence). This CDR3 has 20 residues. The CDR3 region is CSARPPPGQGIKGHSDTQYF. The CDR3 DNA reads TGCAGTGCTAGACCCCCCCCGGGACAGGGGATCAAAGGGCACTCAGATACGCAGTATTTT.

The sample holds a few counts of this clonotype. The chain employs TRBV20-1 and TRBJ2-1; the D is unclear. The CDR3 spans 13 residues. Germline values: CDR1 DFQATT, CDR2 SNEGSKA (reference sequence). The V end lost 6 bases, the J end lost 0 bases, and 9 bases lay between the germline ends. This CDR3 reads CSAERPSYNEQFF. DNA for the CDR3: TGCAGTGCCGAACGGCCCTCCTACAATGAGCAGTTCTTC.

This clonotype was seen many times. In DNA form, the CDR3 reads TGTGCCAGCAGCGTAGCCCTGGGTAGCGGGGGTGTCGGTGAGCAGTACTTC. Translating it yields CASSVALGSGGVGEQYF. The chain employs TRBV9 and TRBJ2-7; TRBD2 agrees at 9 bases. Germline assignment: CDR1 SGDLS and CDR2 YYNGEE. Unmatched junction bases numbered 14, after V lost 0 bases and J lost 7 bases. The CDR3 is made up of 17 amino acids.

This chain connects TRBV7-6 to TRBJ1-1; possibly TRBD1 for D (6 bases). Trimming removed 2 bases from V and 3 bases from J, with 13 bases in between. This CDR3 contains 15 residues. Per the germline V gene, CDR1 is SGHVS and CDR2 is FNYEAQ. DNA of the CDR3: TGTGCCAGCAGCTTATCCCGGGGGCAGGACACTGAAGCTTTCTTT. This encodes CASSLSRGQDTEAFF.

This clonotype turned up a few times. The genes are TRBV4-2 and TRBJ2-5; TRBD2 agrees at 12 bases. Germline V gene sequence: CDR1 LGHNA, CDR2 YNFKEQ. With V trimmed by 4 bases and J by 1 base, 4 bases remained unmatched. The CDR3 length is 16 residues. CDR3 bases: TGTGCCAGCAGCCTACTAGCGGGGGGAGGCCAAGAGACCCAGTACTTC. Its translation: CASSLLAGGGQETQYF.

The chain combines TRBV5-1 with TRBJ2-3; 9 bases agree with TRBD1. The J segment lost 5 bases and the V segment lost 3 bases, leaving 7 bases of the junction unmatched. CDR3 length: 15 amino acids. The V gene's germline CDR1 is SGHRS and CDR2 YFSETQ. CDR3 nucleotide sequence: TGCGCCAGCAGCTCACAGGGGGCTAAGGGAGATACGCAGTATTTT. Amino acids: CASSSQGAKGDTQYF.

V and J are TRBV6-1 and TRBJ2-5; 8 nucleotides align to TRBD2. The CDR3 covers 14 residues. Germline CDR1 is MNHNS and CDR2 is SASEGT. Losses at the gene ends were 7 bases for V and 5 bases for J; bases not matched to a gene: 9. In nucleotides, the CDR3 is TGTGCCAGCAAACGACTAGCGAGAGGGGAGACCCAGTACTTC. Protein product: CASKRLARGETQYF.

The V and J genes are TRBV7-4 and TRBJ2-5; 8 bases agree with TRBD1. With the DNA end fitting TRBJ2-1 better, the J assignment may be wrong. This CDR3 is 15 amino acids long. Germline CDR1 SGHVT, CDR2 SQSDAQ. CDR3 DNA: TGTGCCAGCATTGAAAGGGGCAGGGGGCTAGGTGAGCAGTTCTTC. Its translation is CASIERGRGLGEQFF.

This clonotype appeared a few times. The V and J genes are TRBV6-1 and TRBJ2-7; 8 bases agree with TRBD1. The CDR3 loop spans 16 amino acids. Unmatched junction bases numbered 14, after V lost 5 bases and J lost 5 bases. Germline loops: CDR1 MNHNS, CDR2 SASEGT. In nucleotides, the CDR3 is TGTGCCAGCAGTCGGAATATCGACAGGGGTACCCACGAGCAGTACTTC. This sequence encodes CASSRNIDRGTHEQYF.

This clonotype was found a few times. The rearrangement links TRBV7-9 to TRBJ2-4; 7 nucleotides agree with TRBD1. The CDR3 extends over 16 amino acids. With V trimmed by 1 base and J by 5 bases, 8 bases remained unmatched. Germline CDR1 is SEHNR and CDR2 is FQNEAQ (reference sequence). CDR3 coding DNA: TGTGCCAGCAGCTTAGGGTCCGGACAGGCTCAAAACATTCAGTACTTC. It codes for CASSLGSGQAQNIQYF.

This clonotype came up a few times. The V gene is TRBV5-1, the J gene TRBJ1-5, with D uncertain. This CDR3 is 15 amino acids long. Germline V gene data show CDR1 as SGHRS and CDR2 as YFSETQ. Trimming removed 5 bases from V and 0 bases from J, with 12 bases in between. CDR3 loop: CASRSGLNSNQPQHF. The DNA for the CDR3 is TGCGCCAGCAGATCCGGACTTAATAGCAATCAGCCCCAGCATTTT.

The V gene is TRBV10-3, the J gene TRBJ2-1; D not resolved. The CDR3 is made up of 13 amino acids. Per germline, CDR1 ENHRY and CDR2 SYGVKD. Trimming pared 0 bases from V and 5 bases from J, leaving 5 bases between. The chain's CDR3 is CAISESGHNEQFF. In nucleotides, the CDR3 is TGTGCCATCAGTGAGTCCGGGCACAATGAGCAGTTCTTC.

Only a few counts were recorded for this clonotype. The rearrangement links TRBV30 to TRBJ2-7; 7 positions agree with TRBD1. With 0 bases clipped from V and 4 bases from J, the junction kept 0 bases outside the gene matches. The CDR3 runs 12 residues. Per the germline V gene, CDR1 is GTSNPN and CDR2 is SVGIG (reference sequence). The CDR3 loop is CAWSVQGYEQYF. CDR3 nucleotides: TGTGCCTGGAGTGTACAGGGGTACGAGCAGTACTTC.

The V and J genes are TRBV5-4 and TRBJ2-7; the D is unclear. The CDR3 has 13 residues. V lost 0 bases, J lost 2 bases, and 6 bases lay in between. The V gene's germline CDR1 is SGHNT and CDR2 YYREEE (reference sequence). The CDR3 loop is CASSLDTAYEQYF. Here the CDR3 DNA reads TGTGCCAGCAGCTTGGACACTGCCTACGAGCAGTACTTC.

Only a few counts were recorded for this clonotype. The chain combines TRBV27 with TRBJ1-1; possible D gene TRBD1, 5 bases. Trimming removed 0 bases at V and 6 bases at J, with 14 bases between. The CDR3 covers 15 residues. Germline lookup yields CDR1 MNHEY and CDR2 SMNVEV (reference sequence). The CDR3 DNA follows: TGTGCCAGCAGTTTATCTGCCACAGGAAACGCTGAAGCTTTCTTT. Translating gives CASSLSATGNAEAFF.

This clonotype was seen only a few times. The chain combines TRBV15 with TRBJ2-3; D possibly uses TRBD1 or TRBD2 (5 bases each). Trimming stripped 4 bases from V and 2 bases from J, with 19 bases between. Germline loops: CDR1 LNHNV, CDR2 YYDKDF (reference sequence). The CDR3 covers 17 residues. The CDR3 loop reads CATSNGEGSGLTDTQYF. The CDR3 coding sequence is TGTGCCACCAGCAACGGTGAGGGGTCCGGCCTCACAGATACGCAGTATTTT.

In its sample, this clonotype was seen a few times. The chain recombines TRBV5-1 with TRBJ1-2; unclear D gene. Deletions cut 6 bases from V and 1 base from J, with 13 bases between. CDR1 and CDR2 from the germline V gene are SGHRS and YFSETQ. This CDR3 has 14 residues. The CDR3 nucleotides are TGCGCCAGCAACGGGGATCCCAATAACTATGGCTACACCTTC. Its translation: CASNGDPNNYGYTF.

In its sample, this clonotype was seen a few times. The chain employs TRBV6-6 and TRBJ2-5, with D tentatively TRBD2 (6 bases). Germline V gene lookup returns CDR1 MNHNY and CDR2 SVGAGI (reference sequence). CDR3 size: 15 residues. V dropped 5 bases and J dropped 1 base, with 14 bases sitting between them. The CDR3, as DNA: TGTGCCAGCAGTCAGGCCCCCGGGGGCCAAGAGACCCAGTACTTC. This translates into CASSQAPGGQETQYF.

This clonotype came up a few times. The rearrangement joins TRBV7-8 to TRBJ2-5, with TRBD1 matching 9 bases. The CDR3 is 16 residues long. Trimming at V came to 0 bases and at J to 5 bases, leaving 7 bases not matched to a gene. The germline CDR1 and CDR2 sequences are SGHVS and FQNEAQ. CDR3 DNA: TGTGCCAGCAGCTTAGCTGACAGGGGGTCAGGGGAGACCCAGTACTTC. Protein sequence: CASSLADRGSGETQYF.

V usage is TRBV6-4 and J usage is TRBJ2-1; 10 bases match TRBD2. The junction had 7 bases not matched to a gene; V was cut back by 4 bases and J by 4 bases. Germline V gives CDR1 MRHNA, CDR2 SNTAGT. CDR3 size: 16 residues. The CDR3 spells CASSAKTSGEYNEQFF. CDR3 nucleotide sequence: TGTGCCAGCAGTGCCAAAACTAGCGGGGAATACAATGAGCAGTTCTTC.